This paragraph covers one T cell receptor beta chain sequence. Its antigen is not known. The data belong to a study of graft-versus-host responses after intestinal transplantation. Study-wide context: Multivisceral, liver-intestinal, or isolated intestinal transplants were performed in recipients. Following induction with anti-thymocyte globulin, all recipients were given tacrolimus and steroids for about three years. Study observations and caveats: The marrow of recipients harbored GvH clones, and ileum or blood showed some of them first. Patients who carried graft-donor T cell macrochimerism also had high graft-versus-host to host-versus-graft clonal ratios in their allografts.

Some clones are missing from TCRdb's copy, which holds only in-frame ones; the method was immunoSEQ multiplex PCR. The profile shows about 29,000 clones, just under 95% of them singletons. This TCR was sampled from a human patient who received an intestinal transplant, so some T cells may come from the graft donor. The input for sequencing was PBMCs, taken about 65 days after intestinal transplant.

DNA of the CDR3: TGTGCCAGCAGCTCCGAGCCCTGGACGGGGAGGCCCTACGAGCAGTACTTC. Translated: CASSSEPWTGRPYEQYF. The rearrangement links TRBV7-6 to TRBJ2-7, with D perhaps TRBD2 (6 bases). V gave up 4 bases and J gave up 2 bases, with 21 bases separating them. The CDR3 loop spans 17 amino acids. Per the germline V gene, CDR1 is SGHVS and CDR2 is FNYEAQ.